Below are 16 T cell receptor beta chains sequenced from a single sample in a study of T cell repertoires in cytomegalovirus infection. Each CDR3 protein is one row after TCRdb ran MiXCR on the reads. The sample has 250,000 to 350,000 distinct CDR3 sequences, about 26% seen once. The sample taken for sequencing was PBMCs. The receptors come from a human donor in good health (CMV status not recorded). Some clones in this sample may be carry-over from other donors' samples.

The gene calls are TRBV2 and TRBJ2-2; a weak D match, TRBD1 (6 bases). Trimming shortened V by 5 bases and J by 2 bases, and 12 bases separated the two germline ends. Germline V CDR1 and CDR2: SNHLY, FYNNEI. The CDR3 consists of 15 residues. CDR3 residues: CASSNWDTNTGELFF. CDR3 DNA: TGTGCCAGCAGTAACTGGGACACCAACACCGGGGAGCTGTTTTTT.

The J gene is TRBJ1-6, the V gene TRBV11-2, with D hard to call. V lost 5 bases and J lost 2, with 7 bases in between. The CDR3 has 14 residues. Germline assignment: CDR1 SGHAT and CDR2 FQNNGV. The CDR3 region has the DNA TGTGCCAGCAGCCCCCCTGCCTATAATTCACCCCTCCACTTT. Amino acids: CASSPPAYNSPLHF.

This chain links TRBV6-5 with TRBJ2-1, with 11 bases lining up with TRBD2. In germline, CDR1 is MNHEY, CDR2 SVGAGI. The junction had 9 bases not matched to a gene; V was cut back by 8 bases and J by 0 bases. The CDR3 length is 17 residues. The CDR3 sequence is CASRRGLAGSSYNEQFF. The CDR3 DNA reads as TGTGCCAGCCGCAGAGGACTAGCGGGTTCCTCCTACAATGAGCAGTTCTTC.

In this sample, this clonotype turned up a few times. V is TRBV12-3 or TRBV12-4 and J is TRBJ2-5, with D perhaps TRBD2 (5 bases). V shed 5 bases and J shed 2 bases, with 12 bases lying between them. The CDR3 is made up of 14 amino acids. CDR3 amino acids: CASSRSGEQETQYF. The CDR3 coding sequence is TGTGCCAGCAGTCGGAGCGGAGAACAAGAGACCCAGTACTTC.

This clonotype was observed at least ten times. The chain uses TRBV6-5 and TRBJ2-5; 11 nucleotides match TRBD1. The CDR3 length is 15 residues. V shed 4 bases and J 5 bases; nucleotides not matched to a gene: 6. Germline CDR1 MNHEY, CDR2 SVGAGI. CDR3 sequence: CASSSDRGPSETQYF. The CDR3 bases are TGTGCCAGCAGTTCGGACAGGGGGCCAAGTGAGACCCAGTACTTC.

The chain combines TRBV7-4 with TRBJ2-7; the D gene is possibly TRBD1 (5 bases). The CDR3 extends over 14 amino acids. CDR1 is SGHVT, CDR2 SQSDAQ, per germline. V was pared by 1 base and J by 0 bases, with 7 bases between. DNA for the CDR3: TGTGCCAGCAGCTTAGTCAGGGACTCCTACGAGCAGTACTTC. Encoded protein: CASSLVRDSYEQYF.

In this sample, this clonotype turned up a few times. The chain has TRBV20-1 and TRBJ2-5; tentative D call: TRBD2 (5 bases). CDR1 is DFQATT and CDR2 is SNEGSKA in the germline V gene (reference sequence). Trimming cost V 5 bases and J 2 bases, with 12 bases left between them. The CDR3 is 13 amino acids. As DNA, the CDR3 is TGCAGTGCTCCTAGCCGCGGGCAAGAGACCCAGTACTTC. Amino acids: CSAPSRGQETQYF.

The chain links TRBV11-2 to TRBJ2-4; 9 bases agree with TRBD1. CDR1 is SGHAT, CDR2 FQNNGV, per germline. J lost 0 bases, V lost 1 base, and 4 bases had no gene match. There are 17 residues in the CDR3. In DNA form, the CDR3 reads TGTGCCAGCAGCTTAGCTAGGACAGGGGTAGCCAAAAACATTCAGTACTTC. Protein sequence: CASSLARTGVAKNIQYF.

This clonotype was seen only a few times. The chain employs TRBV7-2 and TRBJ2-7; D may correspond to TRBD1 or TRBD2 (7 bases each). The CDR3 length is 15 residues. V dropped 3 bases and J dropped 6 bases, with 18 bases sitting between them. Germline loops: CDR1 SGHTA, CDR2 FQGNSA. The CDR3 region is CASSLLGQPGGEQYF. The CDR3 DNA follows: TGTGCCAGCAGCTTGCTGGGACAGCCGGGGGGCGAGCAGTACTTC. The full variable domain, rest sourced from reference TRBV7-2 and TRBJ2-7, is GAGVSQSPSNKVTEKGKDVELRCDPISGHTALYWYRQSLGQGLEFLIYFQGNSAPDKSGLPSDRFSAERTGGSVSTLTIQRTQQEDSAVYLCASSLLGQPGGEQYFGPGTRLTVT.

DNA of the CDR3: TGCAGCGTTGAAGTGGGGGGGGCTGACACTGAAGCTTTCTTT. Translated, it gives CSVEVGGADTEAFF. V gene TRBV29-1 combines with J gene TRBJ1-1; a weak D match, TRBD1 (6 bases). The germline V and J ends were trimmed by 1 base and 3 bases, with 12 bases remaining between them. The CDR3 is made up of 14 amino acids. Germline V gene sequence: CDR1 SQVTM, CDR2 ANQGSEA.

The chain recombines TRBV7-2 with TRBJ2-1, with 7 bases matching TRBD1. This CDR3 region has 14 residues. Germline V gives CDR1 SGHTA, CDR2 FQGNSA. With 1 base clipped from V and 10 bases from J, the junction kept 7 bases outside the gene matches. CDR3 sequence reads: CASSLVGGYYEQFF. CDR3 sequence (DNA): TGTGCCAGCAGCTTAGTAGGGGGCTATTACGAGCAGTTCTTC.

The CDR3 reads CASSSLWEIARNEQFF. CDR3 DNA: TGTGCCAGCAGCTCGCTTTGGGAAATAGCCCGGAATGAGCAGTTCTTC. The chain combines TRBV7-2 with TRBJ2-1, with unresolved D. V was trimmed by 4 bases and J by 7 bases, leaving 20 bases between them. CDR3 length equals 16 residues. In germline, CDR1 is SGHTA, CDR2 FQGNSA.

DNA for the CDR3: TGTGCCAGCAGGGGGACTAGCGGGGGGACCTACGAGCAGTACTTC. Its protein product is CASRGTSGGTYEQYF. V usage is TRBV2 and J usage is TRBJ2-7; the match to TRBD2 covers 15 bases. CDR1 is SNHLY, CDR2 FYNNEI, per germline. The J segment lost 2 bases and the V segment lost 6 bases, leaving 2 bases of the junction unmatched. The CDR3 spans 15 residues.

This clonotype occurred many times. This sequence joins TRBV7-2 and TRBJ2-3; the D is unclear. CDR3 length equals 14 residues. In germline, CDR1 is SGHTA, CDR2 FQGNSA. V gave up 5 bases and J gave up 0 bases, with 9 bases separating them. CDR3 in amino acids: CASSPFLSTDTQYF. The CDR3 region has the DNA TGTGCCAGCAGCCCTTTCCTTAGCACAGATACGCAGTATTTT.

This clonotype has ten or more counts. The chain has TRBV7-2 and TRBJ1-2, with 9 bases lining up with TRBD1. CDR3 length: 19 amino acids. V lost 5 bases, J lost 2 bases, and 18 bases stayed unmatched. CDR1 and CDR2 from the germline V gene are SGHTA and FQGNSA. In DNA, the CDR3 is TGTGCCAGCAGCACCGTTGACGGGACAGGGACAAGCTGGAACTATGGCTACACCTTC. Its protein product is CASSTVDGTGTSWNYGYTF.

This clonotype came up many times. The chain employs TRBV11-3 and TRBJ2-1; TRBD1 is a possible D gene (6 bases). CDR3 length equals 17 residues. Trimming left V 1 base short and J 0 bases short, with 13 bases between. CDR1 is SGHNT and CDR2 is YENEEA in the germline V gene. The CDR3: CASSLGVGASSYNEQFF. The CDR3 coding sequence is TGTGCCAGCAGCTTAGGTGTGGGGGCGAGCTCCTACAATGAGCAGTTCTTC.